This entry describes one TCR beta chain. Antigen unknown. This record belongs to a study of Tregs in tolerant kidney transplant recipients. Study conclusions and caveats: In tolerant patients, donor-specific Tregs outgrew total Tregs, suggesting antigen-driven expansion. The most relevant donor-specific Treg TCRbeta repertoire apparently came from expansion with activated donor B cells. Validation in larger populations is needed because few patients were studied.

The nonmyeloablative bone marrow transplants came from related graft donors, with transient mixed chimerism. Unstimulated Tregs (CD4+CD25+CD127-) and CD4+CD25- non-Tregs were sorted from PBMCs. The method was immunoSEQ multiplex PCR; TCRdb's version includes in-frame clones alone and lacks a portion of them. The sample lists 50,000 to 55,000 clones, about 91% seen once, with about 16% in the top ten. The sequence derives from a human patient who received a combined kidney and bone marrow transplant. The T cells may partly be graft donor cells. Sequences were derived from CD8+ T cells from blood (PBMCs), sampled 24 months after the transplant.

The CDR3 coding sequence is TGTGCCAGTAGTTTAGGAACTGAGCAGTACTTC. This gives the protein CASSLGTEQYF. V and J are TRBV19 and TRBJ2-5; D call uncertain. The ends were cut back, 5 bases at V and 11 bases at J, with 12 bases in the middle. From germline, CDR1 is LNHDA and CDR2 SQIVND (reference sequence). This CDR3 is built from 11 residues.